This TCR beta chain was captured by sequencing in a study of Ad26.COV2.S vaccination and SARS-CoV-2 variants. Details on this clone: Antigen unknown.

Findings and caveats of the study: Analyses of TCR breadth and depth may have underestimated total T cell responses.

Treatment indicated: 15 to 20 received Ad26.COV2.S at low or high dose, single or two shots; 5 received placebo; per-sample allocation not given. Samples were taken on day 63 after the first vaccine or placebo injection. Sequenced by immunoSEQ multiplex PCR; TCRdb stores in-frame clones only, minus some. The repertoire holds hundreds of thousands of clones, with roughly nine tenths as singletons. This clonotype originated in a person between 18 and 65 years old who received the Ad26.COV2.S COVID-19 vaccine or a placebo. The sample consisted of peripheral blood, taken in a trial of Ad26.COV2.S vaccine versus placebo.

Here the CDR3 reads CASSYIWREGQDEQFF. CDR3 sequence (DNA): TGTGCCAGCAGCTACATTTGGCGGGAGGGCCAAGATGAGCAGTTCTTC. The chain couples TRBV7-9 to TRBJ2-1, with TRBD2 matching over 9 bases. The CDR3 runs 16 residues. From germline, CDR1 is SEHNR and CDR2 FQNEAQ (reference sequence). The trim removed 4 bases at V and 8 bases at J, leaving 12 bases unmatched.